The following is a TCR beta chain sequence with its context. Its target is unknown. The sample belongs to a study of cytomegalovirus exposure and HLA in healthy donors. General study results and limits: Confirmation in vitro established that a few CMV-associated chains were specific for CMV antigens. Within an earlier analysis, most TCR beta V segments proved productive either about 90% or about 30% of the time. According to the study, 160 or so TCR beta chains were cytomegalovirus-associated.

CDR3 length: 12 amino acids. CDR1 is SGHRS, CDR2 YFSETQ, per germline. The V end lost 5 bases, the J end lost 2 bases, and 8 bases lay between the germline ends. Primers: 60 Vbeta forward and 13 Jbeta reverse. This table comes from immunoSEQ multiplex PCR, and its TCRdb copy is limited to in-frame clones, with some not included. The table has fewer than 200,000 clones, 82% seen once. The origin of this receptor is a male donor in good health and CMV-seronegative. Specimen: PBMCs. The rearrangement uses TRBV5-1 and TRBJ2-7; the D is unclear. In DNA, the CDR3 is TGCGCCAGCAGGGGTAGCCCCTACGAGCAGTACTTC. This codes for CASRGSPYEQYF.